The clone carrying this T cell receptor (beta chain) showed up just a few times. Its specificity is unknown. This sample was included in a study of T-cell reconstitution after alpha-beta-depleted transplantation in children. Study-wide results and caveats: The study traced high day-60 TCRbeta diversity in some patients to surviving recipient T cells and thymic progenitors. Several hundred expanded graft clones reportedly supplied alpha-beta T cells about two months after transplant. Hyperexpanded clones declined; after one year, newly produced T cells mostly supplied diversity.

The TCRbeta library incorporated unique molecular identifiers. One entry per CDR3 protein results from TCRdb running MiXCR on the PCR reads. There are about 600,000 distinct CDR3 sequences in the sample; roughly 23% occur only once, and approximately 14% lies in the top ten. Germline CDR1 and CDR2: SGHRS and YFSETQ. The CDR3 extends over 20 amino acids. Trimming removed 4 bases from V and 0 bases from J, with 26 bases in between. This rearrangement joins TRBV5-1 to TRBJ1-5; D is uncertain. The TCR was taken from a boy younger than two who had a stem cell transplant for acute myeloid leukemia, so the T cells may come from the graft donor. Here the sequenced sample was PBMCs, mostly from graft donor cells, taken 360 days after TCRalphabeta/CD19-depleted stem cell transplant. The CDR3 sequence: CASSTALQSPGADSNQPQHF. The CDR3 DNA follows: TGCGCCAGCAGCACGGCCCTACAGTCCCCCGGTGCCGATAGCAATCAGCCCCAGCATTTT. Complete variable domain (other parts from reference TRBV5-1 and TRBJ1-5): KAGVTQTPRYLIKTRGQQVTLSCSPISGHRSVSWYQQTPGQGLQFLFEYFSETQRNKGNFPGRFSGRQFSNSRSEMNVSTLELGDSALYLCASSTALQSPGADSNQPQHFGDGTRLSIL.